The present T cell receptor beta chain was sequenced within a study of shared clonotypes between healthy human individuals. Study results and caveats: Non-shared clonotypes were found to have lower generation probabilities than the clonotypes that were shared by all four of the sorted-subset donors.

A remark on this clone: Its specificity is not known.

Using immunoSEQ multiplex PCR, the repertoire was profiled, and TCRdb retains in-frame clones only, with some absent. This sample has about 2.3 million clones, with just under 95% found just once. Germline CDR1 and CDR2: SGHTA and FQGNSA. The CDR3 runs 15 residues. Trimming shortened V by 2 bases and J by 6 bases, and 14 bases separated the two germline ends. This receptor was identified in a man younger than 30 in good health. Some clones in this sample may be carry-over from other donors' samples. This chain joins TRBV7-2 and TRBJ1-3; no reliable D call. Sequenced: naive CD4+ T cells from PBMCs. Subset of the sample: CD45RA+ positively selected. DNA for the CDR3: TGTGCCAGCAGCTTAAGTCACTCCCGTCAAAACACCATATATTTT. Encoded protein: CASSLSHSRQNTIYF.